Below, 21 T cell receptor beta chains from the same sample are listed, as sequenced in a study of a mutant IDH1 vaccine in newly diagnosed glioma. Generated by immunoSEQ multiplex PCR, the TCRdb table keeps only in-frame clones and is missing some. The profile covers about 38,000 clones, with approximately 80% appearing a single time and around 5.5% taken by the ten largest. The antigens of these receptors remain unknown. Sample time point: week 5, during vaccination. Mutant IDH1 20-mer peptide, at 300 ug, made up each vaccine dose, with topical imiquimod. Sequences were derived from PBMCs, sampled from a glioma patient whose treatment included an IDH1 peptide vaccine. Receptors were obtained from a man in his forties with glioma.

This chain links TRBV4-1 with TRBJ2-5; D unresolved. V was cut by 1 base and J by 5 bases, with 14 bases left in between. CDR1 and CDR2 (germline): MGHRA, YSYEKL. This CDR3 comprises 15 residues. In DNA form, the CDR3 reads TGCGCCAGCAGCCAAGTTGTTTTGGGATCGGAGACCCAGTACTTC. This sequence encodes CASSQVVLGSETQYF.

The chain links TRBV14 to TRBJ1-2; perhaps TRBD1 as D (5 bases). Germline V lookup: CDR1 SGHDN, CDR2 FVKESK. The CDR3 is 15 amino acids. Trimming left V 0 bases short and J 2 bases short, with 10 bases between. The CDR3 region is CASSQEQGQNYGYTF. DNA of the CDR3: TGTGCCAGCAGCCAAGAGCAGGGTCAGAACTATGGCTACACCTTC. The entire variable domain, with the rest obtained from reference TRBV14 and TRBJ1-2, is as follows: EAGVTQFPSHSVIEKGQTVTLRCDPISGHDNLYWYRRVMGKEIKFLLHFVKESKQDESGMPNNRFLAERTGGTYSTLKVQPAELEDSGVYFCASSQEQGQNYGYTFGSGTRLTVV.

The chain joins TRBV5-1 to TRBJ2-1, with 9 bases matching TRBD1. V lost 0 bases, J lost 8 bases, and 9 bases stayed unmatched. This CDR3 is built from 16 residues. Looked up from germline, CDR1 is SGHRS and CDR2 is YFSETQ. CDR3 sequence reads: CASSLGTGALGDEQFF. CDR3 bases: TGCGCCAGCAGCTTGGGGACAGGGGCTCTGGGGGATGAGCAGTTCTTC. Full variable domain (remainder filled in from reference TRBV5-1 and TRBJ2-1): KAGVTQTPRYLIKTRGQQVTLSCSPISGHRSVSWYQQTPGQGLQFLFEYFSETQRNKGNFPGRFSGRQFSNSRSEMNVSTLELGDSALYLCASSLGTGALGDEQFFGPGTRLTVL.

The rearrangement uses TRBV6-5 and TRBJ2-7; weak D call: TRBD1 (6 bases). V was clipped by 2 bases and J by 7 bases, with 6 bases between them. In germline, CDR1 is MNHEY, CDR2 SVGAGI. The CDR3 contains 11 residues. The CDR3 DNA reads as TGTGCCAGCAGTTACGGGACAGAGCAGTACTTC. Protein: CASSYGTEQYF.

The V gene is TRBV5-1, the J gene TRBJ1-5; D is unclear. CDR3 length equals 14 residues. Trimming took 4 bases from V and 1 from J, leaving 9 bases between them. In germline, CDR1 is SGHRS, CDR2 YFSETQ. CDR3 loop: CASSGEASNQPQHF. The CDR3 DNA reads as TGCGCCAGCAGCGGAGAGGCGAGCAATCAGCCCCAGCATTTT.

V and J are TRBV10-3 and TRBJ1-5; D gene uncertain. Trimming shortened V by 3 bases and J by 0 bases, and 9 bases separated the two germline ends. The CDR3 length is 15 residues. Germline V CDR1 and CDR2: ENHRY, SYGVKD. CDR3 DNA sequence: TGTGCCATCAGTGACCCGGGGTATAGCAATCAGCCCCAGCATTTT. The encoded protein is CAISDPGYSNQPQHF.

V and J are TRBV29-1 and TRBJ1-1, with 8 bases fitting TRBD1. Germline V CDR1 and CDR2: SQVTM, ANQGSEA. This CDR3 has 12 residues. In DNA form, the CDR3 reads TGCAGTTTACGACAGGGGTCCGGAGGAGCTTTCTTT. Translating it yields CSLRQGSGGAFF.

As for this clone: An end of the junction does not agree with germline; a read error may underlie this. The chain carries TRBV6-5 and TRBJ2-7; 9 nucleotides agree with TRBD2. The CDR3 extends over 15 amino acids. Germline-derived CDR1 and CDR2 are MNHEY and SVGAGI. CDR3 sequence reads: CASTYQRGASYEQYF. CDR3 nucleotide sequence: TGTGCCAGCACTTACCAGCGGGGGGCCTCCTACGAGCAGTACTTC.

CDR3 region: CASSLRHDNSPLHF. CDR3 in DNA: TGTGCCAGCAGCTTGCGACACGATAATTCACCCCTCCACTTT. This chain joins TRBV5-6 and TRBJ1-6; no clear D gene. The CDR3 contains 14 residues. V gave up 1 base and J gave up 5 bases, with 7 bases separating them. Germline V gene sequence: CDR1 SGHDT, CDR2 YYEEEE.

The chain uses TRBV27 and TRBJ1-2; D remains unclear. Trimming pared 3 bases from V and 7 bases from J, leaving 12 bases between. This CDR3 contains 13 residues. Germline V CDR1 and CDR2: MNHEY, SMNVEV (reference sequence). This CDR3 is CASSLEGFGGYTF. The CDR3 region has the DNA TGTGCCAGCAGTTTGGAGGGATTCGGTGGCTACACCTTC.

The genes are TRBV13 and TRBJ1-6; the match to TRBD1 covers 9 bases. After removal of 5 bases from V and 7 bases from J, the junction contained 3 bases not matched to a gene. In germline, CDR1 is PRHDT, CDR2 FYEKMQ (reference sequence). CDR3 length: 14 amino acids. The DNA of the CDR3 is TGTGCCAGCAGCGACAGGGGGAGAAATTCACCCCTCCACTTT. It encodes CASSDRGRNSPLHF.

The J gene is TRBJ2-2, the V gene TRBV7-8; 11 bases line up with TRBD2. CDR3 length: 13 residues. Unmatched junction bases numbered 3, after V lost 9 bases and J lost 6 bases. Per the germline V gene, CDR1 is SGHVS and CDR2 is FQNEAQ. The CDR3 here is CASSGGVAGELFF. The CDR3 nucleotides are TGTGCCAGTAGCGGGGGGGTGGCCGGGGAGCTGTTTTTT.

The chain couples TRBV4-2 to TRBJ2-4; no firm D call. V lost 0 bases to trimming and J lost 2 bases, with 14 bases between them. Germline CDR1 reads LGHNA; CDR2 reads YNFKEQ. The CDR3 is made up of 17 amino acids. The CDR3 loop is CASSQESSFGSKNIQYF. The CDR3 DNA reads TGTGCCAGCAGCCAAGAAAGCAGCTTTGGGTCCAAAAACATTCAGTACTTC.

This clone appeared once. The chain uses TRBV5-1 and TRBJ1-2; perhaps TRBD1 as D (5 bases). This CDR3 has 14 amino acids. The V gene lost 0 bases and the J gene lost 9 bases, with 15 bases spanning the gap. From germline, CDR1 is SGHRS and CDR2 YFSETQ. CDR3 residues: CASSLADGTGSYTF. CDR3 sequence (DNA): TGCGCCAGCAGCTTGGCGGATGGGACGGGGAGCTACACCTTC.

CDR3 in amino acids: CASSSPGGTHSYEQYF. CDR3 DNA: TGTGCCAGCAGCTCCCCCGGAGGGACCCACTCCTACGAGCAGTACTTC. The chain combines TRBV5-6 with TRBJ2-7; the D gene is possibly TRBD2 (6 bases). Germline CDR1 is SGHDT and CDR2 is YYEEEE. Trimming left V 3 bases short and J 0 bases short, with 16 bases between. The CDR3 runs to 16 residues.

The chain carries TRBV28 and TRBJ2-7, with 10 bases aligning to TRBD2. The CDR3 extends over 16 amino acids. From germline, CDR1 is MDHEN and CDR2 SYDVKM. Germline trimming cut 4 bases from V and 3 bases from J; bases unmatched to any gene: 9. The CDR3 DNA reads TGTGCCAGCAGTTGGGGACCCGGGACTAGCGACTACGAGCAGTACTTC. Its protein product is CASSWGPGTSDYEQYF.

This chain uses TRBV6-1 with TRBJ1-2, with D unclear. CDR3 length equals 14 residues. Trimming stripped 0 bases from V and 6 bases from J, with 11 bases between. CDR1 and CDR2 from the germline V gene are MNHNS and SASEGT. CDR3 region: CASSEAGLGNGYTF. The CDR3, as DNA: TGTGCCAGCAGTGAAGCAGGATTGGGAAATGGCTACACCTTC.

The count of this clone is one. In DNA form, the CDR3 reads TGTGCCAGCAGTAAAACCGGGACTAGCGGGAACGAGCAGTACTTC. Translating gives CASSKTGTSGNEQYF. V usage is TRBV6-5 and J usage is TRBJ2-7, with 13 bases that match TRBD2. The CDR3 runs to 15 residues. The V gene end was trimmed by 5 bases and the J gene end by 5 bases; junction bases not matched to a gene: 6. Germline assignment: CDR1 MNHEY and CDR2 SVGAGI.

This chain links TRBV25-1 with TRBJ1-2; 11 nucleotides line up with TRBD1. With V trimmed by 7 bases and J by 7 bases, 5 bases remained unmatched. From germline, CDR1 is MGHDK and CDR2 SYGVNS. This CDR3 has 13 amino acids. The DNA of the CDR3 is TGTGCCAGCAAGGGGACAGGGGGTTTTGGCTACACCTTC. As protein: CASKGTGGFGYTF.

This chain joins TRBV4-1 and TRBJ2-1, with D possibly being TRBD2 (7 bases). The CDR3 is 17 amino acids. Trimming left V 0 bases short and J 4 bases short, with 16 bases between. Germline values: CDR1 MGHRA, CDR2 YSYEKL. CDR3 in amino acids: CASSQDRGAAGYNEQFF. Here the CDR3 DNA reads TGCGCCAGCAGCCAAGATCGGGGGGCAGCTGGATACAATGAGCAGTTCTTC.

The chain is built from TRBV6-1 and TRBJ1-1; D is unclear. The V end was cut by 2 bases, the J end by 2 bases, with 6 bases between. In germline, CDR1 is MNHNS, CDR2 SASEGT. This CDR3 has 13 residues. The CDR3 here is CASSEFHNTEAFF. DNA for the CDR3: TGTGCCAGCAGTGAATTTCACAACACTGAAGCTTTCTTT.